Below are 18 T cell receptor beta chains sequenced from a single sample in a study of T-cell reconstitution after alpha-beta-depleted transplantation in children. The TCRbeta library incorporated unique molecular identifiers. TCRdb redid the calling of the PCR reads with MiXCR, one entry per CDR3 protein. Of nearly 550,000 distinct CDR3 sequences listed, around 20% are singletons. The material was PBMCs from the stem cell graft donor, obtained from the stem cell graft. The receptors originated from a human donor who donated a stem cell graft to a child with acute lymphoblastic leukemia.

This clonotype was observed a few times. This chain joins TRBV4-1 and TRBJ1-1, with D tentatively TRBD1 (5 bases). V was shortened by 0 bases and J by 4 bases, with 18 bases between the two germline ends. The germline V gene encodes CDR1 MGHRA and CDR2 YSYEKL. This CDR3 comprises 17 residues. This chain's CDR3 is CASSQDVIKDNPTEAFF. The CDR3 DNA reads as TGCGCCAGCAGCCAAGATGTGATCAAGGACAATCCCACTGAAGCTTTCTTT.

This clonotype was observed a handful of times. The CDR3 DNA sequence: TGTGCCAGCGAGCCCGGACTAAGCACAGATACGCAGTATTTT. Residues: CASEPGLSTDTQYF. The chain uses TRBV7-8 and TRBJ2-3; a weak D match, TRBD2 (6 bases). Germline V CDR1 and CDR2: SGHVS, FQNEAQ. This CDR3 region has 14 residues. V was clipped by 8 bases and J by 0 bases, with 12 bases between them.

The J gene is TRBJ2-1, the V gene TRBV14; D is perhaps TRBD1 (5 bases). Trimming took off 1 base at V and 4 bases at J, with 14 bases between the two ends. This CDR3 comprises 16 residues. Germline V gene data show CDR1 as SGHDN and CDR2 as FVKESK. The chain's CDR3 is CASSQGFAGPYNEQFF. The CDR3 DNA follows: TGTGCCAGCAGCCAAGGGTTCGCAGGGCCTTACAATGAGCAGTTCTTC. The entire variable domain, with the rest obtained from reference TRBV14 and TRBJ2-1, is as follows: EAGVTQFPSHSVIEKGQTVTLRCDPISGHDNLYWYRRVMGKEIKFLLHFVKESKQDESGMPNNRFLAERTGGTYSTLKVQPAELEDSGVYFCASSQGFAGPYNEQFFGPGTRLTVL.

This chain links TRBV20-1 with TRBJ2-7; weak D call: TRBD2 (6 bases). Looked up from germline, CDR1 is DFQATT and CDR2 is SNEGSKA (reference sequence). The CDR3 totals 15 residues. With 0 bases removed from V and 4 bases from J, the gap between germline ends came to 16 bases. The CDR3 is CSARDLRLARYEQYF. For the CDR3, the DNA is TGCAGTGCTAGAGATCTGCGGCTAGCGAGATACGAGCAGTACTTC.

This clonotype was counted a few times. V usage is TRBV12-3 or TRBV12-4 and J usage is TRBJ1-1; a weak D match, TRBD1 (6 bases). V lost 6 bases, J lost 2 bases, and 19 bases lay in between. CDR3 length equals 16 residues. For the CDR3, the DNA is TGTGCCAGCAGCAGCAGAACCGGACAGCCAAACACTGAAGCTTTCTTT. It yields the protein CASSSRTGQPNTEAFF.

The V gene is TRBV5-1, the J gene TRBJ2-7, with D hard to call. Germline V CDR1 and CDR2: SGHRS, YFSETQ. The CDR3 is 12 residues long. V dropped 4 bases and J dropped 6 bases, with 11 bases sitting between them. The CDR3 is CASSQRPTEQYF. The CDR3 DNA reads as TGCGCCAGCAGCCAAAGACCAACCGAGCAGTACTTC.

The chain recombines TRBV18 with TRBJ1-1; a possible D gene is TRBD1 (5 bases). With 3 bases removed from V and 7 bases from J, the gap between germline ends came to 18 bases. The CDR3 is 15 amino acids. Germline V gene sequence: CDR1 KGHSH, CDR2 LQKENI. The DNA of the CDR3 is TGTGCCAGCTCACCGGGGCGAACTCAGAACCGTGAAGCTTTCTTT. Its protein product is CASSPGRTQNREAFF.

The gene calls are TRBV5-1 and TRBJ2-6; 7 positions agree with TRBD1. J was trimmed by 3 bases and V by 3 bases; bases with no gene match: 9. CDR3 size: 17 residues. CDR1 and CDR2 (germline): SGHRS, YFSETQ. Written as DNA, the CDR3 is TGCGCCAGCAGCTCCAAAGTCGACAGGGTTGGGGCCAACGTCCTGACTTTC. This codes for CASSSKVDRVGANVLTF.

This clonotype has a handful of counts. The genes are TRBV9 and TRBJ2-1; 7 nucleotides agree with TRBD1. Trimming at V came to 2 bases and at J to 0 bases, leaving 8 bases not matched to a gene. The CDR3 loop spans 17 amino acids. The germline gives CDR1 SGDLS, CDR2 YYNGEE. CDR3 amino acids: CASSVGTVYSSYNEQFF. CDR3 sequence (DNA): TGTGCCAGCAGCGTTGGGACAGTCTATTCCTCCTACAATGAGCAGTTCTTC.

This clonotype was detected ten times or more. The J gene is TRBJ2-1, the V gene TRBV5-1, with a weak D call TRBD2 (6 bases). CDR1 is SGHRS and CDR2 is YFSETQ in the germline V gene. The CDR3 contains 13 residues. V was shortened by 4 bases and J by 3 bases, with 8 bases between the two germline ends. The CDR3: CASSPGLYNEQFF. The CDR3, as DNA: TGCGCCAGCAGCCCGGGACTCTACAATGAGCAGTTCTTC.

The chain links TRBV4-2 to TRBJ2-1; 12 bases align to TRBD1. The germline gives CDR1 LGHNA, CDR2 YNFKEQ. This CDR3 comprises 14 residues. Losses at the gene ends were 4 bases for V and 10 bases for J; bases not matched to a gene: 5. The CDR3 reads CASSLPGTGGEQFF. The CDR3 DNA is TGTGCCAGCAGCCTACCCGGGACAGGGGGCGAGCAGTTCTTC.

The rearrangement links TRBV12-3 or TRBV12-4 to TRBJ2-7, with TRBD2 matching 12 bases. The CDR3 consists of 18 residues. V lost 4 bases, J lost 0 bases, and 10 bases stayed unmatched. The CDR3 loop reads CASSYLAGGLQSSYEQYF. The CDR3 DNA follows: TGTGCCAGCAGTTATCTAGCGGGAGGGCTTCAGAGCTCCTACGAGCAGTACTTC.

The chain employs TRBV6-1 and TRBJ1-5; D possibly corresponds to TRBD1 (6 bases). Germline V gene data show CDR1 as MNHNS and CDR2 as SASEGT. The CDR3 loop spans 15 amino acids. V was pared by 4 bases and J by 4 bases, with 14 bases between. The CDR3 spells CASSGDTAGNQPQHF. In DNA, the CDR3 is TGTGCCAGCAGTGGGGACACGGCCGGGAATCAGCCCCAGCATTTT.

Only a few counts were recorded for this clonotype. V and J are TRBV29-1 and TRBJ2-1; TRBD1 might be the D (6 bases). The CDR3 is 14 amino acids. CDR1 SQVTM and CDR2 ANQGSEA come from the germline V gene. V dropped 6 bases and J dropped 0 bases, with 12 bases sitting between them. DNA for the CDR3: TGCAGCGTACCCCAGGGGAACTCCTACAATGAGCAGTTCTTC. Its translation is CSVPQGNSYNEQFF.

The chain uses TRBV10-2 and TRBJ2-7; 11 nucleotides align to TRBD2. The CDR3 runs 14 residues. Trimming cost V 6 bases and J 6 bases; bases outside gene matches: 7. Germline lookup yields CDR1 WSHSY and CDR2 SAAADI. The CDR3 loop is CASRTELAGAEQYF. In DNA form, the CDR3 reads TGCGCCAGCAGGACGGAACTAGCGGGAGCCGAGCAGTACTTC.

This clonotype turned up a few times. In DNA form, the CDR3 reads TGTGCCAGCAGTTACTCGACAGGCACAGATACGCAGTATTTT. Amino acid sequence: CASSYSTGTDTQYF. The chain employs TRBV6-5 and TRBJ2-3, with a weak D call TRBD1 (5 bases). The germline CDR1 and CDR2 sequences are MNHEY and SVGAGI. Trimming took 0 bases from V and 1 from J, leaving 5 bases between them. The CDR3 runs 14 residues.

This clonotype was observed a single time. The rearrangement links TRBV5-1 to TRBJ2-1, with TRBD2 identical over 10 bases. The germline CDR1 and CDR2 sequences are SGHRS and YFSETQ. Trimming removed 4 bases from V and 8 bases from J; junction bases left unmatched: 9. This CDR3 contains 15 residues. The CDR3 spells CASSDGTSVDDEQFF. The CDR3 DNA reads TGCGCCAGCAGCGACGGGACTAGCGTGGATGATGAGCAGTTCTTC.

The chain has TRBV11-2 and TRBJ2-3; 7 bases align to TRBD2. Looked up from germline, CDR1 is SGHAT and CDR2 is FQNNGV. This CDR3 spans 19 amino acids. Trimming removed 3 bases from V and 2 bases from J; junction bases left unmatched: 17. The CDR3 nucleotides are TGTGCCAGCAGCTTCTCTGAGGGAGGGAATTGGCGGGACACAGATACGCAGTATTTT. Protein: CASSFSEGGNWRDTDTQYF.